This TCR beta chain was found in a study of blood T cell repertoires in COVID-19. Some clones are missing from TCRdb's copy, which holds only in-frame ones; the method was immunoSEQ multiplex PCR. The sample records hundreds of thousands of clones, 89% being singletons. This clone was detected only once. Source material: peripheral blood. The receptor was isolated from a man younger than 35 with COVID-19, enrolled during active disease.

CDR3 in amino acids: CASSRLAGGPYEQYF. As DNA, the CDR3 is TGCGCCAGCAGCAGACTAGCGGGAGGGCCCTACGAGCAGTACTTC. The rearrangement joins TRBV5-1 to TRBJ2-7; 14 bases line up with TRBD2. The CDR3 is made up of 15 amino acids. Germline V gene lookup returns CDR1 SGHRS and CDR2 YFSETQ. The V segment lost 4 bases and the J segment 2 bases; nucleotides outside the gene matches: 2.